This T cell receptor beta chain was captured by sequencing in a study of OX40 agonist ivuxolimab in advanced cancers. Produced via immunoSEQ multiplex PCR; TCRdb's table is partial and in-frame only. This sample has tens of thousands of clones; roughly 83% occur once, and the top ten carry 15% to 20%. V was trimmed by 6 bases and J by 0 bases, leaving 17 bases between them. CDR1 SQVTM and CDR2 ANQGSEA come from the germline V gene. The length of the CDR3 is 15 residues. The receptor's source is an adult with an advanced solid tumor such as melanoma, head and neck, liver or kidney cancer. Sample: CD4+ or CD8+ T cells sorted from blood, taken in a trial of the OX40 agonist ivuxolimab. The chain employs TRBV29-1 and TRBJ1-2, with a possible D match to TRBD1 (5 bases). The CDR3 DNA follows: TGCAGCGTCCACGGGGGTCCGATAGCTAACTATGGCTACACCTTC. Translation gives CSVHGGPIANYGYTF.